This T cell receptor beta chain stems from a study of cytomegalovirus exposure and HLA in healthy donors. Study context: Genotyping of 400 or so donors showed that approximately 83% belonged to the Caucasian-associated ancestry cluster.

This clone was observed a handful of times. Its antigen is still unknown. Overall study results and limits: In a later analysis, an Asian-associated ancestry cluster reportedly showed fewer N-insertions than the roughly 730-donor mean. A previous analysis found most TCR beta V segments productive roughly 87% or roughly 30% of the time. An analysis that was carried out later associated 15,000 to 20,000 TCR beta sequences with HLA alleles at 0.05 false discovery rate.

PCR involved 60 Vbeta and 13 Jbeta primers. Data came from immunoSEQ multiplex PCR; TCRdb stores just in-frame clones and leaves some out. This repertoire shows some 90,000 clones, roughly 74% found once; its top ten account for 13% to 15%. CDR3 length equals 14 residues. V was cut by 0 bases and J by 3 bases, with 10 bases left in between. Looked up from germline, CDR1 is SGHRS and CDR2 is YFSETQ. Specimen: PBMCs. The V and J genes are TRBV5-1 and TRBJ2-7; TRBD1 is a possible D gene (5 bases). The receptor comes from a woman aged 70 to 79 in good health and CMV-seropositive. The CDR3 coding sequence is TGCGCCAGCAGCTTGGCTCAGGGTCACTACGAGCAGTACTTC. Translated: CASSLAQGHYEQYF.